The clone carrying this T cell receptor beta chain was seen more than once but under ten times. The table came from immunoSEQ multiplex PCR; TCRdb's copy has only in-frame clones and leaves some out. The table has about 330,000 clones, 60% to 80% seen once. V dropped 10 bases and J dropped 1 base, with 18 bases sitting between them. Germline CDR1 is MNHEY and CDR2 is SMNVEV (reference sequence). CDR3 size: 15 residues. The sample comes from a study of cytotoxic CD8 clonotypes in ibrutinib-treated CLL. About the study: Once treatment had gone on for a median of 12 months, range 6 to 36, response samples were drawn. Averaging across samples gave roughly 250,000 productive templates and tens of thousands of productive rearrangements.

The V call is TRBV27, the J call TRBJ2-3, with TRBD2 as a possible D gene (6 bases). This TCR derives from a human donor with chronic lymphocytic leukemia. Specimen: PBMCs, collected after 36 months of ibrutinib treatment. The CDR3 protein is CAILTREYGTDTQYF. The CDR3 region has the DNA TGTGCCATCCTCACCCGGGAGTACGGCACAGATACGCAGTATTTT.